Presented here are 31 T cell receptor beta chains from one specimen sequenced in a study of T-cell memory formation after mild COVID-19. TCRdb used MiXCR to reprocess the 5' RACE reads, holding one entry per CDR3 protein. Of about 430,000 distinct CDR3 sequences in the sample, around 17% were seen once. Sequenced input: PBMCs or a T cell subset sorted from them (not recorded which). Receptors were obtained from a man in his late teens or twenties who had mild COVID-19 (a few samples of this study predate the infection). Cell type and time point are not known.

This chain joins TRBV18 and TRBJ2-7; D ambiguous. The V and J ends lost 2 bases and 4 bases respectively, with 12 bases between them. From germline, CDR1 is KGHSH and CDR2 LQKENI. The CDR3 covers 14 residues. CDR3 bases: TGTGCCAGCTCACCAGGGTTTGGGGTATACGAGCAGTACGTC. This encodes CASSPGFGVYEQYV.

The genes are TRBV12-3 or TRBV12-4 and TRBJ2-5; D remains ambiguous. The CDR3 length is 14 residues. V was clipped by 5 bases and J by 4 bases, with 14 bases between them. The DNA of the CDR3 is TGTGCCAGCAGTGCCTACATGGGGTCAGAGACCCAGTACTTC. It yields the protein CASSAYMGSETQYF.

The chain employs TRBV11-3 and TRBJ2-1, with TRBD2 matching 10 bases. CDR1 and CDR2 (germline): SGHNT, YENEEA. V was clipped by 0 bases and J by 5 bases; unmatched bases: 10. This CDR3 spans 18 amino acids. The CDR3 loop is CASSLESMGAGGNNEQFF. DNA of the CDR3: TGTGCCAGCAGCTTAGAGTCGATGGGAGCGGGAGGGAACAATGAGCAGTTCTTC.

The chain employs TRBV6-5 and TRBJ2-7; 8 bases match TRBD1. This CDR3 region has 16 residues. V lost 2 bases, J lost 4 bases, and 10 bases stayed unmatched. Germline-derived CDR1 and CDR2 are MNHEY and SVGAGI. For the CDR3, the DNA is TGTGCCAGCAGTTACAGTTACAGACAGGGGAAGTACGAGCAGTACTTC. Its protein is CASSYSYRQGKYEQYF.

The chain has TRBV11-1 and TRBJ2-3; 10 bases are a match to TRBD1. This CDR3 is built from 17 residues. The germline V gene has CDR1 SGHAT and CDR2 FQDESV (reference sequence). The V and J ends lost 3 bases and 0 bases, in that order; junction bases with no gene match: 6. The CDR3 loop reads CASSFLSGQGSTDTQYF. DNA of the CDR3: TGTGCCAGCAGCTTCCTCTCGGGACAGGGGAGCACAGATACGCAGTATTTT.

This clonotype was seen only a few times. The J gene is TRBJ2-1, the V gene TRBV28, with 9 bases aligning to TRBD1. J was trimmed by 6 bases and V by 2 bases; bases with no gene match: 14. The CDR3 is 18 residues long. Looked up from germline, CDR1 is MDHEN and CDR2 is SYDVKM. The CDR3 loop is CASSLGTGLFGSGNEQFF. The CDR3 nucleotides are TGTGCCAGCAGTTTAGGGACAGGGTTATTCGGCAGCGGCAATGAGCAGTTCTTC.

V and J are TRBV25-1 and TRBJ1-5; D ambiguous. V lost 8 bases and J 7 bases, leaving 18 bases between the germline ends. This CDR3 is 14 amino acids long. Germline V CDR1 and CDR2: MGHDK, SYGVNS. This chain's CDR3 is CASSEWGGGQPQHF. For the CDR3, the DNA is TGTGCCAGCTCCGAGTGGGGTGGTGGACAGCCCCAGCATTTT. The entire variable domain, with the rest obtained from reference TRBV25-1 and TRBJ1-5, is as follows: EADIYQTPRYLVIGTGKKITLECSQTMGHDKMYWYQQDPGMELHLIHYSYGVNSTEKGDLSSESTVSRIRTEHFPLTLESARPSHTSQYLCASSEWGGGQPQHFGDGTRLSIL.

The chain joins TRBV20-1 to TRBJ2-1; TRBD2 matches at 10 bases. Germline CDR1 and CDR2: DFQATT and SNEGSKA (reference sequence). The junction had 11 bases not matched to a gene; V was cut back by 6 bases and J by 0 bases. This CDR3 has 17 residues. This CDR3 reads CSAPGGASGSSYNEQFF. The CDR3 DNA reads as TGCAGTGCGCCAGGAGGGGCTAGCGGGAGCTCCTACAATGAGCAGTTCTTC.

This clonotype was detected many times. CDR3 region: CASSLDPGLATDTQYF. The CDR3 DNA sequence: TGCGCCAGCAGCTTGGATCCGGGACTAGCAACAGATACGCAGTATTTT. The genes are TRBV5-1 and TRBJ2-3, with 9 positions matching TRBD2. The CDR3 runs 16 residues. J lost 3 bases, V lost 0 bases, and 5 bases had no gene match. Germline assignment: CDR1 SGHRS and CDR2 YFSETQ.

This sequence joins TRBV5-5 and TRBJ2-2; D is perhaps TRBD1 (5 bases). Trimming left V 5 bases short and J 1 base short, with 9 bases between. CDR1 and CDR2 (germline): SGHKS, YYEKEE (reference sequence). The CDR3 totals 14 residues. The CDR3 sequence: CASRTTGNTGELFF. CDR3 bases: TGTGCCAGCAGAACAACAGGGAACACCGGGGAGCTGTTTTTT.

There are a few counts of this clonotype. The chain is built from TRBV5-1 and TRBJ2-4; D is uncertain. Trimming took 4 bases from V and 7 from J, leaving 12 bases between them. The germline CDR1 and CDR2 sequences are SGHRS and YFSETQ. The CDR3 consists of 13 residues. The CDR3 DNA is TGCGCCAGCAGCCCCCTTCAGAACAACATTCAGTACTTC. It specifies CASSPLQNNIQYF.

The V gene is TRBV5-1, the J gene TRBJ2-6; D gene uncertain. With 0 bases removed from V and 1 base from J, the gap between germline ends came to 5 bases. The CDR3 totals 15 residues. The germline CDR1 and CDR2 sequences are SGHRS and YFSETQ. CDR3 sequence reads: CASSLAVSGANVLTF. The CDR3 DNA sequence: TGCGCCAGCAGCTTGGCAGTTTCTGGGGCCAACGTCCTGACTTTC.

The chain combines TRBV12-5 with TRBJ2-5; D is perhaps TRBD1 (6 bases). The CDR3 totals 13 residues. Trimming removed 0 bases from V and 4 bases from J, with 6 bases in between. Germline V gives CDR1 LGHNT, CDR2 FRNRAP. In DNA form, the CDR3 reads TGTGCTAGTGGTTTGGTAGGGGGAGAGACCCAGTACTTC. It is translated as CASGLVGGETQYF.

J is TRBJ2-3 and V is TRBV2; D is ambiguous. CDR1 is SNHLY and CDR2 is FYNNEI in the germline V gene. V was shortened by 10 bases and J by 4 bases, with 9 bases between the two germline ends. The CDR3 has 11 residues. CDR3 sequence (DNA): TGTGCCACCGCCTACTCAGATACGCAGTATTTT. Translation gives CATAYSDTQYF.

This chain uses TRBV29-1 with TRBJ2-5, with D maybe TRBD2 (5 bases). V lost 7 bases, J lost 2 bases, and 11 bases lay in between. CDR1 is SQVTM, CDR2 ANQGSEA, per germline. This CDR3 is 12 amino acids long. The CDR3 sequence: CSATGLQETQYF. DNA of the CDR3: TGCAGCGCCACGGGGTTACAAGAGACCCAGTACTTC.

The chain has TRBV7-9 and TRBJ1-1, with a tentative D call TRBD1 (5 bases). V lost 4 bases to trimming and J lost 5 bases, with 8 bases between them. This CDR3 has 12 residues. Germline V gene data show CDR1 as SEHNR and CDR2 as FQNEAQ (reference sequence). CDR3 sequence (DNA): TGTGCCAGCAGCTGGGGGGAGACTGAAGCTTTCTTT. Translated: CASSWGETEAFF.

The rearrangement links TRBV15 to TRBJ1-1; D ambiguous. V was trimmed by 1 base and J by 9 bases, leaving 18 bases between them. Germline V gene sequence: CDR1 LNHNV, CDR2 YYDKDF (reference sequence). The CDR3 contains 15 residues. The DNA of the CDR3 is TGTGCCACCAGCAGAGCTTTGGCAGTCGAGGTGAAAGCTTTCTTT. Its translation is CATSRALAVEVKAFF.

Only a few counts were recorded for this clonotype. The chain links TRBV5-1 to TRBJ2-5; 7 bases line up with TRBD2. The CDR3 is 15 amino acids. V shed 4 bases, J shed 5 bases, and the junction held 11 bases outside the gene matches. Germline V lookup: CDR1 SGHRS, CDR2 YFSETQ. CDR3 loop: CASSPHERGWETQYF. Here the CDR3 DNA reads TGCGCCAGCAGCCCCCATGAGCGGGGTTGGGAGACCCAGTACTTC.

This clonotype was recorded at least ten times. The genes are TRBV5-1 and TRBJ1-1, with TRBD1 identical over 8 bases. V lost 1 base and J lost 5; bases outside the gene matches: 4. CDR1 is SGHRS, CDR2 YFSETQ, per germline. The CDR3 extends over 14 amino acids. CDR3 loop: CASSLQGAETEAFF. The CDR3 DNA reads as TGCGCCAGCAGCTTGCAGGGGGCAGAGACTGAAGCTTTCTTT. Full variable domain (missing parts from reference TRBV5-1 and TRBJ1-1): KAGVTQTPRYLIKTRGQQVTLSCSPISGHRSVSWYQQTPGQGLQFLFEYFSETQRNKGNFPGRFSGRQFSNSRSEMNVSTLELGDSALYLCASSLQGAETEAFFGQGTRLTVV.

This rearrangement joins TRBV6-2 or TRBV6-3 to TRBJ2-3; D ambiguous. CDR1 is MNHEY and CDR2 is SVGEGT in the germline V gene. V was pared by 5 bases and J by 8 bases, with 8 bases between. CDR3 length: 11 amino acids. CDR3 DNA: TGTGCCAGCAGTCTAAGCTTTACGCAGTATTTT. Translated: CASSLSFTQYF.

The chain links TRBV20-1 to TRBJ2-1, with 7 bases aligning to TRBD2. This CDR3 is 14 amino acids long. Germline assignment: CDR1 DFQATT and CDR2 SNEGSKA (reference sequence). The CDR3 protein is CSAKPPSGLNEQFF. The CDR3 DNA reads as TGCAGCGCAAAACCCCCTAGCGGCCTCAATGAGCAGTTCTTC.

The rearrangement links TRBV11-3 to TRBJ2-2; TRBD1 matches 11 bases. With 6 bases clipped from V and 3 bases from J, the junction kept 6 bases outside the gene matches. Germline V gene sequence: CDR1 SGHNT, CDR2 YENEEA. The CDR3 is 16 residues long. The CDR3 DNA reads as TGTGCCAGCAGACATCGGACAGGGGGCGACACCGGGGAGCTGTTTTTT. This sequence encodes CASRHRTGGDTGELFF.

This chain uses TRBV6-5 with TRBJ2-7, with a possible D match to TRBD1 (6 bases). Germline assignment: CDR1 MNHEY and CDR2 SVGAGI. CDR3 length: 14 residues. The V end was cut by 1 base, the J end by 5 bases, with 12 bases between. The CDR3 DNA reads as TGTGCCAGCAGTTACTACCCCAGGGGACACGAGCAGTACTTC. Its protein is CASSYYPRGHEQYF.

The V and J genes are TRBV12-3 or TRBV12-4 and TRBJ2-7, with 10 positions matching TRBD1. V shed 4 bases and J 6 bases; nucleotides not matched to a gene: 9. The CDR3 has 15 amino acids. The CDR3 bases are TGTGCCAGCAGTTCTCGACAGGGGGCGCGGGTCGAGCAGTACTTC. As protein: CASSSRQGARVEQYF.

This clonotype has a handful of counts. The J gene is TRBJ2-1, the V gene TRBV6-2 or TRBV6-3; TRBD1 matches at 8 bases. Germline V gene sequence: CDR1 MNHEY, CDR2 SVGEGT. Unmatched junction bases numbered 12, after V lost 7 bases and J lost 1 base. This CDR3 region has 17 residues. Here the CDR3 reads CASTDGTGEFSYNEQFF. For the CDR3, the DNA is TGTGCCAGCACCGACGGGACAGGAGAGTTTTCCTACAATGAGCAGTTCTTC.

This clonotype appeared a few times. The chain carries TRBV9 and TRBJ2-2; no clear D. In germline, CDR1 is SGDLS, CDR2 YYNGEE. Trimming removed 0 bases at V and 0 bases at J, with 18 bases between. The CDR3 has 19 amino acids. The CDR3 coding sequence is TGTGCCAGCAGCGTAGGTCAGTGGGTCAGAAAGCCGAACACCGGGGAGCTGTTTTTT. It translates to CASSVGQWVRKPNTGELFF.

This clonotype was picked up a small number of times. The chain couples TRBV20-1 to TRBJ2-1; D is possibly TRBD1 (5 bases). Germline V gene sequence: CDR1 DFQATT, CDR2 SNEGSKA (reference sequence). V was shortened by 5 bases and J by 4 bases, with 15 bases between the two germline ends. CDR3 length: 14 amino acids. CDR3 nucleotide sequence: TGCAGTGCTTTAGGGGCCGCAGGATACAATGAGCAGTTCTTC. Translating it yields CSALGAAGYNEQFF.

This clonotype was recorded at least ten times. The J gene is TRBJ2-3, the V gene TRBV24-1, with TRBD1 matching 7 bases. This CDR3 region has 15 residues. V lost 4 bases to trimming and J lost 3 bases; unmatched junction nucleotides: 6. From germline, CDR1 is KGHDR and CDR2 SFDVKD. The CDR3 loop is CATSEGGAVTDTQYF. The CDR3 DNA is TGTGCCACCAGTGAAGGGGGCGCGGTAACAGATACGCAGTATTTT.

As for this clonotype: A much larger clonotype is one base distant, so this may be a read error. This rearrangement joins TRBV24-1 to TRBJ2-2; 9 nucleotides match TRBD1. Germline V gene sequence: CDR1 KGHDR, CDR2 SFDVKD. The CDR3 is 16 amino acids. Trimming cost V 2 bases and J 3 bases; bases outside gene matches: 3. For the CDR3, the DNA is TGTGCCACCAGTGATTATGGGACAGGGTACACCGGGGAGCTGTTTTTT. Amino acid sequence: CATSDYGTGYTGELFF.

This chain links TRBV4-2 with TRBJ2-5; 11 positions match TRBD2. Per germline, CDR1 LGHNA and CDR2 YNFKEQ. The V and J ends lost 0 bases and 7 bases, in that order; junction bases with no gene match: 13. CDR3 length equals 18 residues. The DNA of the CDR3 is TGTGCCAGCAGCCAAGAGGGTAGCGGGGGGGCCAGTTTCAGGACCCAGTACTTC. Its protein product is CASSQEGSGGASFRTQYF.

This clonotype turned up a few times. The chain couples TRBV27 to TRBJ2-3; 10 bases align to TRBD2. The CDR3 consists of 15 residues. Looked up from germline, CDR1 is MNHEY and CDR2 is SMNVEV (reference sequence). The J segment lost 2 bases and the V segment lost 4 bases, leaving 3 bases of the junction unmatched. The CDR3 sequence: CASSYGTSATDTQYF. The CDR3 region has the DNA TGTGCCAGCAGTTACGGGACTAGCGCCACAGATACGCAGTATTTT.